This T cell receptor beta chain appears in the sequencing data of a study of OX40 agonist ivuxolimab in advanced cancers. For the study at large: The patients received agonistic anti-OX40 (CD134) antibody ivuxolimab.

Autoimmune disease history or systemic immunosuppression led to patients being barred. Measured with immunoSEQ multiplex PCR; TCRdb has only the in-frame clones, and not every one. The sample lists around 50,000 clones; approximately 86% were seen once. The CDR3 has 15 residues. Germline assignment: CDR1 MNHNY and CDR2 SVGAGI (reference sequence). Unmatched junction bases numbered 11, after V lost 7 bases and J lost 2 bases. Findings and caveats of the study: Both blood CD4+ and CD8+ T cells showed clonal growth by week 6 at 0.1 to 3.0 mg/kg.

A note on this clone: No antigen is known for it.

The chain links TRBV6-6 to TRBJ2-7, with 7 bases fitting TRBD2. The TCR sequence derives from an adult with an advanced solid tumor such as melanoma, head and neck, liver or kidney cancer. The material was CD4+ or CD8+ T cells sorted from blood, obtained in a trial of the OX40 agonist ivuxolimab. The CDR3 reads CASTRDYPLAYEQYF. The CDR3 DNA sequence: TGTGCCAGCACCCGGGACTACCCACTAGCCTACGAGCAGTACTTC.